These 31 T cell receptor beta chains came from one sample sequenced in a study of T cell responses to AZD1222 COVID-19 vaccine. The repertoire was sequenced with immunoSEQ multiplex PCR; TCRdb's copy has only in-frame clones and lacks some. The sample carries around 130,000 clones, just under 95% recorded once. The source was peripheral blood, collected 28 days after the second AZD1222 dose. The receptors stem from an adult who received the AZD1222 COVID-19 vaccine.

The rearrangement joins TRBV5-1 to TRBJ1-5, with 10 bases aligning to TRBD1. This CDR3 is built from 15 residues. V shed 5 bases, J shed 2 bases, and the junction held 4 bases outside the gene matches. CDR1 SGHRS and CDR2 YFSETQ come from the germline V gene. CDR3 sequence reads: CASSPGTGGNQPQHF. The CDR3 DNA follows: TGCGCCAGCAGTCCCGGGACAGGGGGCAATCAGCCCCAGCATTTT.

The chain carries TRBV28 and TRBJ1-5; the match to TRBD1 covers 7 bases. The CDR3 is 12 amino acids. The V and J ends lost 11 bases and 5 bases, in that order; junction bases with no gene match: 6. Looked up from germline, CDR1 is MDHEN and CDR2 is SYDVKM. CDR3 coding DNA: TGTGCCGAGGGGGCTGGGGATCAGCCCCAGCATTTT. Protein product: CAEGAGDQPQHF.

This chain connects TRBV7-2 to TRBJ2-1; perhaps TRBD2 as D (6 bases). Germline V gives CDR1 SGHTA, CDR2 FQGNSA. Trimming removed 5 bases from V and 5 bases from J, with 16 bases in between. The CDR3 covers 15 residues. The CDR3 here is CASSLSGTANNEQFF. Here the CDR3 DNA reads TGTGCCAGCAGCCTCTCCGGGACTGCGAACAATGAGCAGTTCTTC.

The rearrangement links TRBV28 to TRBJ2-4; D perhaps matches TRBD1 (6 bases). The CDR3 length is 16 residues. The V end lost 3 bases, the J end lost 2 bases, and 14 bases lay between the germline ends. CDR1 and CDR2 (germline): MDHEN, SYDVKM. CDR3: CASSLMQGRTKNIQYF. In DNA form, the CDR3 reads TGTGCCAGCAGTTTGATGCAGGGGAGAACCAAAAACATTCAGTACTTC.

V and J are TRBV5-1 and TRBJ1-2; TRBD1 aligns across 10 bases. CDR1 SGHRS and CDR2 YFSETQ come from the germline V gene. This CDR3 has 13 amino acids. V was pared by 5 bases and J by 5 bases, with 3 bases of the junction left unmatched. The DNA for the CDR3 is TGCGCCAGCAGTCGGGACAGGGGATATGGCTACACCTTC. It specifies CASSRDRGYGYTF.

The chain couples TRBV27 to TRBJ2-5; 10 bases map to TRBD2. This CDR3 is 14 amino acids long. CDR1 is MNHEY, CDR2 SMNVEV, per germline (reference sequence). J was trimmed by 4 bases and V by 5 bases; bases with no gene match: 4. CDR3 sequence reads: CASSLTSGRETQYF. In DNA, the CDR3 is TGTGCCAGCAGTCTGACTAGCGGGCGAGAGACCCAGTACTTC.

A remark on this clone: Sequence at one end of the junction differs from germline and may be a read error. The chain is built from TRBV16 and TRBJ1-2; D not resolved. Germline V CDR1 and CDR2: KGHSY, FQNENV. The CDR3 spans 14 residues. The chain's CDR3 is CASSQVSGVRWTSF. The CDR3 DNA reads TGTGCCAGCAGCCAAGTTTCCGGGGTTCGCTGGACCAGCTTC.

This rearrangement joins TRBV7-3 to TRBJ2-1; 9 bases match TRBD2. CDR1 SGHTA and CDR2 FQGTGA come from the germline V gene. With 5 bases clipped from V and 0 bases from J, the junction kept 5 bases outside the gene matches. The CDR3 covers 16 residues. The CDR3 region has the DNA TGTGCCAGCAGCAAATTAGCGGGGGTCTCCTACAATGAGCAGTTCTTC. Translated: CASSKLAGVSYNEQFF.

The chain is built from TRBV2 and TRBJ2-2; 8 nucleotides line up with TRBD1. Per the germline V gene, CDR1 is SNHLY and CDR2 is FYNNEI. The ends lost 2 bases at V and 6 bases at J; junction bases unmatched: 5. The CDR3 is 15 residues long. The CDR3 bases are TGTGCCAGCAGTGAATCGGACAGGGAGGCCGGGGAGCTGTTTTTT. This codes for CASSESDREAGELFF.

The rearrangement joins TRBV15 to TRBJ2-7, with D perhaps matching TRBD2 (5 bases). The CDR3 contains 13 residues. The ends were cut back, 0 bases at V and 6 bases at J, with 9 bases in the middle. Germline V gives CDR1 LNHNV, CDR2 YYDKDF (reference sequence). The CDR3: CATSRDRGFEQYF. Here the CDR3 DNA reads TGTGCCACCAGCAGAGATCGGGGATTCGAGCAGTACTTC. Supplemented by reference TRBV15 and TRBJ2-7, the full variable domain reads DAMVIQNPRYQVTQFGKPVTLSCSQTLNHNVMYWYQQKSSQAPKLLFHYYDKDFNNEADTPDNFQSRRPNTSFCFLDIRSPGLGDTAMYLCATSRDRGFEQYFGPGTRLTVT.

CDR3 region: CASSFGHFTGANVLTF. In DNA form, the CDR3 reads TGTGCCAGCAGCTTTGGGCATTTCACTGGGGCCAACGTCCTGACTTTC. The gene calls are TRBV11-3 and TRBJ2-6, with D hard to call. Germline CDR1 is SGHNT and CDR2 is YENEEA. This CDR3 spans 16 amino acids. V was shortened by 3 bases and J by 2 bases, with 11 bases between the two germline ends. Using reference TRBV11-3 and TRBJ2-6 for the parts outside the CDR3, the full variable domain is EAGVVQSPRYKIIEKKQPVAFWCNPISGHNTLYWYLQNLGQGPELLIRYENEEAVDDSQLPKDRFSAERLKGVDSTLKIQPAELGDSAVYLCASSFGHFTGANVLTFGAGSRLTVL.

V usage is TRBV6-6 and J usage is TRBJ1-2, with D perhaps matching TRBD1 (6 bases). Germline CDR1 and CDR2: MNHNY and SVGAGI (reference sequence). This CDR3 is 13 amino acids long. V was pared by 1 base and J by 8 bases, with 11 bases between. In nucleotides, the CDR3 is TGTGCCAGCAGTTACTTGGGGGGCGACGGCTACACCTTC. It yields the protein CASSYLGGDGYTF.

This clone came up a few times. J is TRBJ2-1 and V is TRBV9; TRBD2 aligns across 10 bases. CDR3 length equals 15 residues. J was trimmed by 6 bases and V by 4 bases; bases with no gene match: 7. Germline CDR1 reads SGDLS; CDR2 reads YYNGEE. CDR3 in DNA: TGTGCCAGCAGCTTACAGCGGGGGGGAATCAATGAGCAGTTCTTC. Its translation: CASSLQRGGINEQFF.

This chain joins TRBV30 and TRBJ1-5; D not certain. The CDR3 has 11 amino acids. Germline CDR1 GTSNPN, CDR2 SVGIG (reference sequence). The germline V and J ends were trimmed by 5 bases and 3 bases, with 5 bases remaining between them. CDR3 amino acids: CAWGNNQPQHF. The CDR3, as DNA: TGTGCCTGGGGCAACAATCAGCCCCAGCATTTT. Using reference TRBV30 and TRBJ1-5 for the parts outside the CDR3, the full variable domain is SQTIHQWPATLVQPVGSPLSLECTVEGTSNPNLYWYRQAAGRGLQLLFYSVGIGQISSEVPQNLSASRPQDRQFILSSKKLLLSDSGFYLCAWGNNQPQHFGDGTRLSIL.

This chain uses TRBV5-8 with TRBJ2-1; TRBD1 might be the D (6 bases). This CDR3 has 17 amino acids. Per germline, CDR1 SGHTS and CDR2 YDEGEE. The ends were cut back, 3 bases at V and 5 bases at J, with 21 bases in the middle. The CDR3: CASSSLRTLGGNNEQFF. The CDR3 coding sequence is TGTGCCAGCAGCTCCCTCAGGACCCTTGGGGGCAACAATGAGCAGTTCTTC.

CDR3 sequence: CASSPASNSNQPQHF. The CDR3 DNA reads TGTGCCAGCAGCCCAGCGAGTAATAGCAATCAGCCCCAGCATTTT. J is TRBJ1-5 and V is TRBV7-2; D remains unclear. V was clipped by 5 bases and J by 0 bases, with 11 bases between them. Germline-derived CDR1 and CDR2 are SGHTA and FQGNSA. The CDR3 runs 15 residues. Full variable domain (missing parts from reference TRBV7-2 and TRBJ1-5): GAGVSQSPSNKVTEKGKDVELRCDPISGHTALYWYRQSLGQGLEFLIYFQGNSAPDKSGLPSDRFSAERTGGSVSTLTIQRTQQEDSAVYLCASSPASNSNQPQHFGDGTRLSIL.

V gene TRBV13 combines with J gene TRBJ2-7, with 10 bases lining up with TRBD2. The germline CDR1 and CDR2 sequences are PRHDT and FYEKMQ (reference sequence). Trimming took 5 bases from V and 0 from J; bases not matched to a gene: 10. The CDR3 covers 17 residues. The CDR3 DNA sequence: TGTGCCAGCAGCCAACAGCGCCAGCGGGAGGGCTCCTACGAGCAGTACTTC. Protein: CASSQQRQREGSYEQYF.

The V gene is TRBV28, the J gene TRBJ1-4, with a weak D call TRBD1 (6 bases). CDR3 length equals 13 residues. Trimming cost V 3 bases and J 6 bases, with 8 bases left between them. The V gene's germline CDR1 is MDHEN and CDR2 SYDVKM. CDR3 amino acids: CASSFRQDEKLFF. The CDR3 DNA is TGTGCCAGCAGTTTCCGACAGGATGAAAAACTGTTTTTT.

The J gene is TRBJ1-1, the V gene TRBV3-1 (or the pseudogene TRBV3-2), with 7 bases that match TRBD1. The CDR3 is made up of 14 amino acids. V lost 7 bases to trimming and J lost 5 bases; unmatched junction nucleotides: 10. In germline, CDR1 is LGHDT, CDR2 YNNKEL (reference sequence). CDR3 region: CASIPTGDGTEAFF. As DNA, the CDR3 is TGTGCCAGCATTCCAACAGGGGACGGTACTGAAGCTTTCTTT.

The chain carries TRBV6-1 and TRBJ1-1, with unresolved D. In germline, CDR1 is MNHNS, CDR2 SASEGT. The CDR3 is 14 amino acids. V lost 7 bases and J lost 0, with 12 bases in between. CDR3 residues: CASIPRQLNTEAFF. Written as DNA, the CDR3 is TGTGCCAGCATTCCCAGACAATTGAACACTGAAGCTTTCTTT.

With regard to this clone: Other DNA sequences in the sample encode the same CDR3. The genes are TRBV3-1 (or the pseudogene TRBV3-2) and TRBJ1-1; D gene unclear. V lost 1 base and J 0 bases, leaving 6 bases between the germline ends. The CDR3 runs 14 residues. Germline CDR1 LGHDT, CDR2 YNNKEL (reference sequence). The CDR3 sequence is CASSQGQLNTEAFF. CDR3 DNA: TGTGCCAGCAGCCAAGGTCAGTTGAACACTGAAGCTTTCTTT.

Only one count was recorded for this clone. The chain links TRBV15 to TRBJ1-5; D perhaps matches TRBD1 (6 bases). The CDR3 has 17 amino acids. Germline assignment: CDR1 LNHNV and CDR2 YYDKDF (reference sequence). Deletions cut 0 bases from V and 3 bases from J, with 15 bases between. CDR3 nucleotides: TGTGCCACCAGCAGAGATTTGGGGGGGGGCATCAATCAGCCCCAGCATTTT. Translated: CATSRDLGGGINQPQHF.

This clone was recorded once. J is TRBJ1-1 and V is TRBV6-2 or TRBV6-3, with 9 nucleotides matching TRBD1. CDR3 length equals 16 residues. The germline V gene has CDR1 MNHEY and CDR2 SVGEGT. J lost 1 base, V lost 2 bases, and 5 bases had no gene match. This CDR3 reads CASSYPTGGPNTEAFF. CDR3 sequence (DNA): TGTGCCAGCAGTTACCCGACAGGGGGACCGAACACTGAAGCTTTCTTT.

CDR3 bases: TGTGCCAGCAGCTCAGAACAGGGGGCGAACACTGAAGCTTTCTTT. The encoded protein is CASSSEQGANTEAFF. The chain uses TRBV7-9 and TRBJ1-1, with TRBD1 matching over 9 bases. The CDR3 covers 15 residues. CDR1 and CDR2 (germline): SEHNR, FQNEAQ (reference sequence). V shed 4 bases, J shed 1 base, and the junction held 4 bases outside the gene matches.

This chain joins TRBV11-3 and TRBJ1-2; 7 bases align to TRBD1. Germline-derived CDR1 and CDR2 are SGHNT and YENEEA. There are 14 residues in the CDR3. Germline trimming cut 1 base from V and 8 bases from J; bases unmatched to any gene: 7. Here the CDR3 reads CASSLGGQPLGYTF. DNA for the CDR3: TGTGCCAGCAGCTTAGGGGGACAGCCTCTAGGCTACACCTTC.

The V gene is TRBV7-9, the J gene TRBJ2-5, with TRBD2 matching over 10 bases. V shed 7 bases, J shed 4 bases, and the junction held 3 bases outside the gene matches. CDR1 is SEHNR, CDR2 FQNEAQ, per germline (reference sequence). This CDR3 is 13 amino acids long. The DNA for the CDR3 is TGTGCCAGCAACGGACTAGCGGCAGAGACCCAGTACTTC. Protein sequence: CASNGLAAETQYF. Looking up the rest from reference TRBV7-9 and TRBJ2-5 gives the full variable domain: DTGVSQNPRHKITKRGQNVTFRCDPISEHNRLYWYRQTLGQGPEFLTYFQNEAQLEKSRLLSDRFSAERPKGSFSTLEIQRTEQGDSAMYLCASNGLAAETQYFGPGTRLLVL.

The J gene is TRBJ1-6, the V gene TRBV5-1, with D tentatively TRBD1 (6 bases). Germline-derived CDR1 and CDR2 are SGHRS and YFSETQ. CDR3 length: 16 amino acids. Trimming removed 0 bases at V and 8 bases at J, with 15 bases between. CDR3 amino acids: CASSLGAPGEYSPLHF. CDR3 in DNA: TGCGCCAGCAGCTTGGGGGCCCCAGGGGAGTATTCACCCCTCCACTTT.

The rearrangement joins TRBV7-2 to TRBJ1-2, with TRBD1 matching over 12 bases. In germline, CDR1 is SGHTA, CDR2 FQGNSA. This CDR3 contains 14 residues. Losses at the gene ends were 5 bases for V and 8 bases for J; bases not matched to a gene: 6. Here the CDR3 DNA reads TGTGCCAGCAGCACGGGACAGGGGGCGGGCGGCTACACCTTC. Protein sequence: CASSTGQGAGGYTF.

The V and J genes are TRBV7-2 and TRBJ2-5, with D tentatively TRBD2 (6 bases). The germline V gene has CDR1 SGHTA and CDR2 FQGNSA. The V and J ends lost 3 bases and 4 bases respectively, with 9 bases between them. The CDR3 runs to 13 residues. CDR3 sequence (DNA): TGTGCCAGCAGCTTCGGACTAAGAGAGACCCAGTACTTC. It encodes CASSFGLRETQYF.

The chain joins TRBV12-3 or TRBV12-4 to TRBJ1-1, with 8 bases aligning to TRBD1. The length of the CDR3 is 11 residues. Unmatched junction bases numbered 0, after V lost 6 bases and J lost 6 bases. The CDR3, as DNA: TGTGCCAGCAGCAGGGGGCCTGAAGCTTTCTTT. Encoded protein: CASSRGPEAFF.

This clone was seen more than once but under ten times. The CDR3 bases are TGTGCCTGGAGTGTCGGGGGGGATGGAGATACGCAGTATTTT. Translation: CAWSVGGDGDTQYF. The chain combines TRBV30 with TRBJ2-3; TRBD2 matches at 8 bases. The V gene's germline CDR1 is GTSNPN and CDR2 SVGIG (reference sequence). This CDR3 contains 14 residues. The trim removed 0 bases at V and 5 bases at J, leaving 4 bases unmatched.